Listed below are T cell receptor beta chains from one sample, sequenced in a study of shared clonotypes between healthy human individuals. Assay used: immunoSEQ multiplex PCR; TCRdb lists only in-frame clones, some missing. The sample contains fewer than 2.5 million clones, over 85% of which appear only once. Material: naive CD4+ T cells from PBMCs. Receptors originate from a man younger than 35 in good health. Some clones in this sample may be carry-over from other donors' samples. CDR3s include the opening cysteine and the closing phenylalanine or tryptophan. Fields, in order: clone size, D gene, V gene, J gene, CDR3 protein, CDR3 DNA. D genes are given only for firm matches. A clone size is listed for some rows: how often the clone was seen (once, few, many), or a class if it is expanded.

.	.	TRBV10-3	TRBJ2-1	CAITGEPYNEQFF	TGTGCCATCACAGGGGAGCCCTACAATGAGCAGTTCTTC
.	.	TRBV30	TRBJ1-5	CAWSVPGPRQPQHF	TGTGCCTGGAGTGTACCGGGCCCACGGCAGCCCCAGCATTTT
.	TRBD1	TRBV7-2	TRBJ1-1	CASSSFRGQANTEAFF	TGTGCCAGCAGCTCGTTTCGTGGACAGGCGAACACTGAAGCTTTCTTT
.	.	TRBV2	TRBJ1-1	CASARNTEAFF	TGTGCCAGCGCCAGGAACACTGAAGCTTTCTTT
.	.	TRBV7-6	TRBJ1-1	CASTPGPGQPNTEAFF	TGTGCCAGCACCCCTGGCCCCGGACAACCGAACACTGAAGCTTTCTTT
once	TRBD1	TRBV28	TRBJ1-2	CALKDRANYGYTF	TGTGCCCTAAAGGACAGGGCTAACTATGGCTACACCTTC
.	TRBD2	TRBV5-1	TRBJ2-1	CASSLSSGRRNEQFF	TGCGCCAGCAGCTTGTCTAGCGGGAGAAGGAATGAGCAGTTCTTC
once	.	TRBV6-5	TRBJ2-3	CASRVGGPGSDTQYF	TGTGCCAGCAGGGTGGGAGGACCGGGTTCAGATACGCAGTATTTT
few	.	TRBV29-1	TRBJ1-1	CSAQTGVAFF	TGCAGCGCCCAGACGGGGGTAGCTTTCTTT
.	TRBD1	TRBV5-5	TRBJ1-2	CASSRGQGARDYGYTF	TGTGCCAGCAGCCGGGGACAGGGGGCGCGTGACTATGGCTACACCTTC
.	.	TRBV5-6	TRBJ2-6	CASSPGSSGANVLTF	TGTGCCAGCAGCCCAGGGAGTTCTGGGGCCAACGTCCTGACTTTC
.	.	TRBV7-2	TRBJ2-1	CASRHPRPYNEQFF	TGTGCCAGCAGACACCCCCGGCCCTACAATGAGCAGTTCTTC
.	TRBD1	TRBV6-5	TRBJ2-1	CASSYRDSYNEQFF	TGTGCCAGCAGTTACCGGGACAGCTACAATGAGCAGTTCTTC
few	.	TRBV27	TRBJ1-1	CASTNRVEAFF	TGTGCCAGCACTAACAGGGTAGAAGCTTTCTTT
.	.	TRBV7-9	TRBJ1-5	CASSLGEGNQPQHF	TGTGCCAGCAGCTTAGGGGAGGGCAATCAGCCCCAGCATTTT
.	TRBD1	TRBV28	TRBJ2-6	CASSFLDRGLDGANVLTF	TGTGCCAGCAGTTTTTTGGACAGGGGGCTTGATGGGGCCAACGTCCTGACTTTC
.	.	TRBV25-1	TRBJ2-5	CASSKVGRVRAGTQYF	TGTGCCAGCAGCAAGGTAGGACGTGTTAGGGCCGGGACCCAGTACTTC
.	.	TRBV11-2	TRBJ2-3	CASSSRLDTDTQYF	TGTGCCAGCAGCTCCCGACTAGACACAGATACGCAGTATTTT
.	.	TRBV12-2	TRBJ2-1	CASRPRLNRGSDEQFF	TGTGCAAGTCGCCCGCGACTTAACAGGGGAAGCGATGAGCAGTTCTTC
once	TRBD1	TRBV5-6	TRBJ2-5	CASSLALSAGGMETQYF	TGTGCCAGCAGCTTGGCGCTGTCGGCAGGGGGAATGGAGACCCAGTACTTC
.	.	TRBV19	TRBJ1-1	CASSHRANTEAFF	TGTGCCAGTAGTCACAGAGCGAACACTGAAGCTTTCTTT
.	.	TRBV28	TRBJ2-3	CASAGLAADTQYF	TGTGCCAGCGCGGGACTCGCGGCAGATACGCAGTATTTT
.	TRBD1	TRBV4-1	TRBJ2-7	CASSHLQGNSYEQYF	TGCGCCAGCAGCCATCTACAGGGGAACTCCTACGAGCAGTACTTC
.	.	TRBV29-1	TRBJ2-3	CSVALALADTQYF	TGCAGCGTTGCTCTAGCGCTCGCAGATACGCAGTATTTT
.	TRBD2	TRBV9	TRBJ2-1	CASSVRLAGGIDEQFF	TGTGCCAGCAGCGTACGACTAGCGGGAGGCATCGATGAGCAGTTCTTC
.	.	TRBV5-4	TRBJ2-5	CASSATVLDGTQYF	TGTGCCAGCAGCGCGACAGTCTTAGACGGGACCCAGTACTTC
.	.	TRBV18	TRBJ1-2	CASSPGTPIIGYGYTF	TGTGCCAGCTCACCAGGGACACCCATAATTGGCTATGGCTACACCTTC
.	.	TRBV19	TRBJ2-3	CASSMARLVRADTQYF	TGTGCCAGTAGTATGGCGAGACTAGTACGAGCAGATACGCAGTATTTT
.	TRBD2	TRBV27	TRBJ2-2	CASSLMGGRASGELFF	TGTGCCAGCAGTTTAATGGGCGGGAGGGCCTCCGGGGAGCTGTTTTTT
.	.	TRBV5-6	TRBJ2-5	CASSLAGWGLGETQYF	TGTGCCAGCAGCTTGGCCGGTTGGGGGCTAGGAGAGACCCAGTACTTC
.	.	TRBV28	TRBJ1-5	CATSTAARQGPQHF	TGTGCCACCTCGACGGCGGCTCGGCAGGGGCCCCAGCATTTT
.	TRBD2	TRBV4-1	TRBJ2-2	CASSYGLADTGELFF	TGCGCCAGCAGCTACGGACTAGCGGACACCGGGGAGCTGTTTTTT
.	TRBD2	TRBV5-1	TRBJ2-1	CASSLSGMAYNEQFF	TGCGCCAGCAGTCTGAGCGGGATGGCCTACAATGAGCAGTTCTTC
.	TRBD2	TRBV2	TRBJ2-2	CASGTSEAGELFF	TGTGCCAGCGGGACTAGCGAGGCCGGGGAGCTGTTTTTT
.	.	TRBV5-1	TRBJ1-2	CASSSSGGVHGYTF	TGCGCCAGCAGCTCCTCCGGGGGGGTCCATGGCTACACCTTC
.	.	TRBV6-1	TRBJ2-5	CASSELQGGETQYF	TGTGCCAGCAGTGAACTACAGGGAGGAGAGACCCAGTACTTC
once	TRBD2	TRBV5-1	TRBJ2-1	CASSPGSGRSNEQFF	TGCGCCAGCAGCCCGGGTAGCGGGAGATCCAATGAGCAGTTCTTC
.	.	TRBV7-3	TRBJ1-1	CASSLGTSNTEAFF	TGTGCCAGCAGCTTAGGGACATCGAACACTGAAGCTTTCTTT
.	.	TRBV28	TRBJ1-3	CASSLPDRGNTIYF	TGTGCCAGCAGTTTACCCGACAGGGGAAACACCATATATTTT
.	.	TRBV2	TRBJ1-2	CASQVGGSYGYTF	TGTGCCAGCCAAGTGGGTGGGAGCTATGGCTACACCTTC
few	.	TRBV2	TRBJ1-2	CASSLSRENGYTF	TGTGCCAGCAGTCTCTCGAGGGAGAATGGCTACACCTTC
.	.	TRBV20-1	TRBJ2-5	CSASVQETQYF	TGCAGTGCTAGTGTCCAAGAGACCCAGTACTTC
once	TRBD2	TRBV10-1	TRBJ2-3	CASSERREGTDTQYF	TGCGCCAGCAGTGAGAGGCGGGAGGGCACAGATACGCAGTATTTT
.	.	TRBV5-4	TRBJ2-3	CASSLGTPGASTDTQYF	TGTGCCAGCAGCTTGGGTACCCCGGGGGCTAGCACAGATACGCAGTATTTT
.	TRBD1	TRBV5-6	TRBJ2-6	CASSLTGAGANVLTF	TGTGCCAGCAGCTTGACAGGGGCTGGGGCCAACGTCCTGACTTTC
.	TRBD1	TRBV6-6	TRBJ2-3	CASSYHRGVITDTQYF	TGTGCCAGCAGTTACCACAGGGGGGTAATCACAGATACGCAGTATTTT
once	.	TRBV7-9	TRBJ1-2	CASSLGGSVGYGYTF	TGTGCCAGCAGCTTAGGAGGGTCCGTGGGCTATGGCTACACCTTC
once	TRBD2	TRBV7-2	TRBJ2-2	CASSLTSGRDTGELFF	TGTGCCAGCAGCTTGACTAGCGGGAGAGACACCGGGGAGCTGTTTTTT
.	TRBD1	TRBV5-1	TRBJ1-2	CASSPGQGYGYTF	TGCGCCAGCAGCCCCGGACAGGGTTATGGCTACACCTTC
.	.	TRBV5-5	TRBJ1-4	CASSTTAGSRPLNEKLFF	TGTGCCAGCAGCACTACCGCAGGGTCCAGACCCTTGAATGAAAAACTGTTTTTT
.	.	TRBV4-1	TRBJ2-2	CASSQETLSTGELFF	TGCGCCAGCAGCCAAGAGACCCTGAGCACCGGGGAGCTGTTTTTT
few	TRBD1	TRBV28	TRBJ1-5	CASSLGQGGQPQHF	TGTGCCAGCAGCCTCGGACAGGGTGGTCAGCCCCAGCATTTT
.	.	TRBV5-5	TRBJ2-7	CASSFQGNYYEQYF	TGTGCCAGCAGCTTCCAGGGCAACTACTACGAGCAGTACTTC
once	.	TRBV6-5	TRBJ1-1	CASSAGLKNTEAFF	TGTGCCAGCAGTGCGGGACTCAAGAACACTGAAGCTTTCTTT
.	.	TRBV7-2	TRBJ2-7	CASSPGLVSHEQYF	TGTGCCAGCAGCCCAGGTCTGGTATCCCACGAGCAGTACTTC
.	.	TRBV7-9	TRBJ1-2	CASSLGSLGDGYTF	TGTGCCAGCAGCTTAGGCTCCCTGGGGGATGGCTACACCTTC
.	.	TRBV29-1	TRBJ1-1	CSSTQVGGGARDTEAFF	TGCAGCTCCACCCAAGTAGGGGGGGGCGCGAGGGACACTGAAGCTTTCTTT